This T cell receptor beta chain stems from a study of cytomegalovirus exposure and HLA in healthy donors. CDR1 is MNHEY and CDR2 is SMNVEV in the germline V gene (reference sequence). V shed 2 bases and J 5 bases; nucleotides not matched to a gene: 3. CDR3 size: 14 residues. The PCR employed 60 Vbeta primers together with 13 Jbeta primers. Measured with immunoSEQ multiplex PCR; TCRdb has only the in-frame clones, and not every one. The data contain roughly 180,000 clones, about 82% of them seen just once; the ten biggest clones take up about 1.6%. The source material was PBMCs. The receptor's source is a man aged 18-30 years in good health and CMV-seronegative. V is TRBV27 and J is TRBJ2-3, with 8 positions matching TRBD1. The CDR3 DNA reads TGTGCCAGCAGTTTAAACAGGGGGGTAGATACGCAGTATTTT. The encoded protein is CASSLNRGVDTQYF.